This entry features one TCR beta chain sequence. The data stem from a study of blood T cell repertoires in COVID-19. Study-wide background: Spain, Italy and the United States supplied samples that represented acute and convalescent COVID-19.

The length of the CDR3 is 14 residues. The germline V and J ends were trimmed by 5 bases and 3 bases, with 14 bases remaining between them. Germline V gene data show CDR1 as MGHRA and CDR2 as YSYEKL. Cohort 3 donors were reported recovered after two negative PCRs, clearance, or symptom resolution. Per the study methods: Amplification from reference gene primers served as the basis for estimated nucleated cell counts. Clones were read by immunoSEQ multiplex PCR, and TCRdb kept only the in-frame ones, dropping some. V, J and clone size were drawn from that table, and D and trimming were deduced from the DNA. The top ten hold 1.5% to 2% of the sample, which has around 240,000 clones, 80% to 90% seen once.

The chain joins TRBV4-1 to TRBJ2-7, with D unresolved. The source is a woman in her forties or fifties who had recovered from COVID-19. Sequenced input: PBMCs or T cells enriched from blood (not recorded which). The DNA of the CDR3 is TGCGCCAGCAGCTCTCCCGGCGGTTTCTACGAGCAGTACTTC. It translates to CASSSPGGFYEQYF.